This T cell receptor (beta chain) was sequenced during a study of blood T cell repertoires in COVID-19. Study-wide background: The analysed material was cDNA or gDNA that came from T cells, B-cell-depleted T cells, or PBMCs.

This clone was detected a few times. Authors' processing steps: Reference gene primer amplification in the assay estimated nucleated cell counts. Sequenced by immunoSEQ multiplex PCR; TCRdb stores in-frame clones only, minus some. Clone size and V and J calls were adopted from that table, with D and trimming inferred from the DNA. This sample has a few hundred thousand clones, with approximately 92% found just once. The sample taken for sequencing was PBMCs or T cells enriched from blood (not recorded which). The sequence was obtained from a man aged 18 to 35 who had recovered from COVID-19.

CDR3 sequence reads: CASTVRGTGELFF. CDR3 DNA: TGTGCCAGCACGGTGCGCGGCACCGGGGAGCTGTTTTTT. This rearrangement joins TRBV2 to TRBJ2-2, with no clear D. This CDR3 is 13 amino acids long. CDR1 and CDR2 (germline): SNHLY, FYNNEI. Trimming left V 7 bases short and J 4 bases short, with 10 bases between. The full variable domain, rest sourced from reference TRBV2 and TRBJ2-2, is EPEVTQTPSHQVTQMGQEVILRCVPISNHLYFYWYRQILGQKVEFLVSFYNNEISEKSEIFDDQFSVERPDGSNFTLKIRSTKLEDSAMYFCASTVRGTGELFFGEGSRLTVL.